This entry concerns a single T cell receptor (beta chain). Antigen unknown. Germline V gene data show CDR1 as SGHAT and CDR2 as FQNNGV. Trimming removed 5 bases from V and 4 bases from J; junction bases left unmatched: 2. This CDR3 is built from 13 residues. This sample was included in a study of response to subunit inactivated influenza vaccine. Study observations and caveats: The authors suggested that every seasonal influenza vaccination recruits few new T cells.

TCRdb re-called the RT-PCR reads through MiXCR, storing one row per CDR3 protein. The sample lists under 950,000 distinct CDR3 sequences, 21% occurring once. The specimen comprised PBMCs from blood, sampled more than 4 days after vaccination. The rearrangement joins TRBV11-2 to TRBJ1-3, with 7 bases fitting TRBD1. The TCR originated in a man aged 50-60 years who received an inactivated influenza vaccine. CDR3 nucleotide sequence: TGTGCCAGCAGCACGGGACAGGGAAACACCATATATTTT. Translation: CASSTGQGNTIYF.